This entry lists 10 T cell receptor beta chains sequenced from one sample in a study of T cell changes during pregnancy in multiple sclerosis. The protocol was immunoSEQ multiplex PCR, while the TCRdb copy is restricted to in-frame clones and leaves out a portion. The sample contains roughly 74,000 clones, about 88% of which appear only once. The material was peripheral blood, obtained before pregnancy. These receptors came from a female donor with multiple sclerosis, enrolled in a pregnancy study.

V and J are TRBV10-1 and TRBJ2-3; the D is unclear. The CDR3 loop spans 10 amino acids. V lost 8 bases, J lost 6 bases, and 6 bases lay in between. CDR1 is WNHNN, CDR2 SYGVQD, per germline (reference sequence). The CDR3 reads CASSVDTQYF. Here the CDR3 DNA reads TGCGCCAGCTCCGTGGATACGCAGTATTTT.

The chain's CDR3 is CASSLLGTGENGYTF. CDR3 DNA: TGTGCCAGCAGCTTATTAGGGACAGGGGAAAATGGCTACACCTTC. The V and J genes are TRBV7-9 and TRBJ1-2, with TRBD1 matching 10 bases. V was clipped by 2 bases and J by 6 bases; unmatched bases: 6. There are 15 residues in the CDR3. Germline-derived CDR1 and CDR2 are SEHNR and FQNEAQ (reference sequence).

The chain recombines TRBV5-6 with TRBJ1-2; tentative D call: TRBD1 (6 bases). This CDR3 has 14 residues. Germline CDR1 SGHDT, CDR2 YYEEEE. The V end lost 3 bases, the J end lost 2 bases, and 11 bases lay between the germline ends. CDR3 sequence (DNA): TGTGCCAGCAGCTCTACCGACAGGAACTATGGCTACACCTTC. Translating gives CASSSTDRNYGYTF.

The chain has TRBV7-2 and TRBJ1-3; D remains unclear. CDR1 and CDR2 (germline): SGHTA, FQGNSA. CDR3 length equals 14 residues. V dropped 2 bases and J dropped 8 bases, with 13 bases sitting between them. CDR3 sequence: CASSLLASGDTIYF. As DNA, the CDR3 is TGTGCCAGCAGCTTACTTGCGTCCGGGGACACCATATATTTT.

This chain connects TRBV5-1 to TRBJ2-3, with 11 bases fitting TRBD2. CDR1 is SGHRS and CDR2 is YFSETQ in the germline V gene. The CDR3 is made up of 16 amino acids. With 3 bases clipped from V and 4 bases from J, the junction kept 7 bases outside the gene matches. This CDR3 reads CASSWVGTSGSDTQYF. In DNA, the CDR3 is TGCGCCAGCAGCTGGGTGGGGACTAGCGGTTCAGATACGCAGTATTTT.

The rearrangement links TRBV6-5 to TRBJ1-2; no definite D call. Germline V gene data show CDR1 as MNHEY and CDR2 as SVGAGI. The CDR3 covers 13 residues. V lost 2 bases, J lost 7 bases, and 11 bases lay in between. The CDR3 bases are TGTGCCAGCAGTTACGAGGGAAGGAGTGGCTACACCTTC. Residues: CASSYEGRSGYTF.

This chain uses TRBV11-1 with TRBJ1-1, with a tentative D call TRBD1 (6 bases). Trimming pared 6 bases from V and 4 bases from J, leaving 12 bases between. The CDR3 totals 13 residues. Germline-derived CDR1 and CDR2 are SGHAT and FQDESV (reference sequence). The CDR3 sequence: CASSFLGGTEAFF. The CDR3 coding sequence is TGTGCCAGCAGTTTTTTAGGGGGCACTGAAGCTTTCTTT. Supplemented by reference TRBV11-1 and TRBJ1-1, the full variable domain reads EAEVAQSPRYKITEKSQAVAFWCDPISGHATLYWYRQILGQGPELLVQFQDESVVDDSQLPKDRFSAERLKGVDSTLKIQPAELGDSAMYLCASSFLGGTEAFFGQGTRLTVV.

This rearrangement joins TRBV30 to TRBJ2-1, with 8 positions matching TRBD2. V shed 0 bases and J 6 bases; nucleotides not matched to a gene: 10. The CDR3 sequence is 16 residues long. Germline V CDR1 and CDR2: GTSNPN, SVGIG (reference sequence). CDR3 residues: CAWSVLGGGLLNEQFF. For the CDR3, the DNA is TGTGCCTGGAGTGTACTCGGCGGGGGGTTACTCAATGAGCAGTTCTTC. The whole variable domain, remainder taken from reference TRBV30 and TRBJ2-1, is SQTIHQWPATLVQPVGSPLSLECTVEGTSNPNLYWYRQAAGRGLQLLFYSVGIGQISSEVPQNLSASRPQDRQFILSSKKLLLSDSGFYLCAWSVLGGGLLNEQFFGPGTRLTVL.

This clone was counted between two and nine times. V is TRBV2 and J is TRBJ1-1, with D possibly TRBD1 on 5 matching bases. This CDR3 has 14 amino acids. Trimming left V 7 bases short and J 5 bases short, with 17 bases between. Germline V lookup: CDR1 SNHLY, CDR2 FYNNEI. The CDR3 coding sequence is TGTGCCAGCAAAGGCGCCAGGGAAGATACTGAAGCTTTCTTT. It specifies CASKGAREDTEAFF.

This chain uses TRBV30 with TRBJ2-1; perhaps TRBD2 as D (7 bases). The CDR3 covers 13 residues. Germline lookup yields CDR1 GTSNPN and CDR2 SVGIG (reference sequence). The V and J ends lost 5 bases and 5 bases respectively, with 13 bases between them. CDR3 in amino acids: CAWGGASHNEQFF. The CDR3 bases are TGTGCCTGGGGGGGGGCTAGTCACAATGAGCAGTTCTTC.